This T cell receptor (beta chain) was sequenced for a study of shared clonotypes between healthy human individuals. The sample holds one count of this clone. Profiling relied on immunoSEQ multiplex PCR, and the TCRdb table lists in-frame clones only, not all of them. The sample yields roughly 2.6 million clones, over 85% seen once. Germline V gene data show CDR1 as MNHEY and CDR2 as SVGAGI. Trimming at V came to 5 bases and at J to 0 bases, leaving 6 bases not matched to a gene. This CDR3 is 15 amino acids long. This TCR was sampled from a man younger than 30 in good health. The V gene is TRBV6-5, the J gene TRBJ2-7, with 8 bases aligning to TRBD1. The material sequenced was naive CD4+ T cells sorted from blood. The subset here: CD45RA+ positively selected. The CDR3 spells CASSQYRGSSYEQYF. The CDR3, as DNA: TGTGCCAGCAGTCAATACAGGGGGAGCTCCTACGAGCAGTACTTC.